Sequencing of this TCR beta chain was carried out in a study of blood T cell repertoires in COVID-19. Only in-frame clones appear in the TCRdb table, and some are missing; sequencing was by immunoSEQ multiplex PCR. Among roughly 150,000 clones listed, roughly four fifths were seen once. Germline V gives CDR1 ENHRY, CDR2 SYGVKD. The CDR3 length is 11 residues. This clone is a singleton in its sample. This clonotype was sampled from a woman aged 80 or older with acute or convalescent COVID-19. This chain connects TRBV10-3 to TRBJ2-1, with 8 bases fitting TRBD2. The sample consisted of peripheral blood. The CDR3 nucleotides are TGTGGGGCGGGAGGTTACAATGAGCAGTTCTTC. Its protein is CGAGGYNEQFF.